This paragraph reports one T cell receptor (beta chain). Its antigen is still unknown. The junction and the germline gene differ at one end; a read error may be behind it. Different DNA sequences within this sample yield the same CDR3. The data belong to a study of shared clonotypes between healthy human individuals. Whole-study results and caveats: Despite large depth, sorted-subset datasets appeared incompletely sequenced. The study drew on few donors, limiting represented genetic and exposure-history diversity.

The assay was run at deep level. Clones were sequenced by immunoSEQ multiplex PCR, and TCRdb holds only the in-frame ones, with some missing. The data contain around 2.5 million clones, 80% to 95% of them singletons. Germline V gene sequence: CDR1 SGHRS, CDR2 YFSETQ. This CDR3 is 14 amino acids long. The sequencing sample was made of naive CD4+ T cells from PBMCs. The subset was: CD45RA+ positively selected. The sequence came from a man between 18 and 35 years old in good health. Some clones in this sample may be carry-over from other donors' samples. V is TRBV5-1 and J is TRBJ2-1; D possibly matches TRBD1 or TRBD2 (5 bases each). CDR3 protein: CASSLGESYNEQFF. The DNA of the CDR3 is TGCGCCAGCAGTTTGGGGGAGTCCTACAATGAGCAGTTCTTC.